This T cell receptor (beta chain) was sequenced in a study of T-cell reconstitution after alpha-beta-depleted transplantation in children. Whole-study findings and limits: From surviving recipient T cells and thymic progenitors came the high day-60 TCRbeta diversity observed in some patients. A year post-transplant, T-cell counts and diversity derived mostly from newly produced T cells. Alpha-beta T cells present about two months after transplant were reported to originate from several hundred expanded graft clones.

A note on this clonotype: The antigen remains undetermined.

Unique molecular identifiers were incorporated during preparation of the TCRbeta library. Each CDR3 protein is one row after TCRdb ran MiXCR on the PCR reads. In the table there are hundreds of thousands of distinct CDR3 sequences, around 13% of which are singletons. Trimming stripped 2 bases from V and 3 bases from J, with 11 bases between. CDR3 length equals 14 residues. CDR1 and CDR2 from the germline V gene are DFQATT and SNEGSKA (reference sequence). The sequence was obtained from a male patient younger than 18 who had a stem cell transplant for acute myeloid leukemia, so the T cells may come from the graft donor. Sequencing used PBMCs, mostly from graft donor cells, obtained 360 days after TCRalphabeta/CD19-depleted stem cell transplant. The chain links TRBV20-1 to TRBJ2-1; a weak D match, TRBD1 (6 bases). DNA for the CDR3: TGCAGTGCTAGACCGTGGACAGACTACAATGAGCAGTTCTTC. Protein: CSARPWTDYNEQFF.